These T cell receptor beta chains were read from a single sample in a study of cytomegalovirus exposure and HLA in healthy donors. Clones were read by immunoSEQ multiplex PCR, and TCRdb kept only the in-frame ones, dropping some. The sample holds fewer than 75,000 clones; 85% to 95% are singletons and the top ten take approximately 3.4%. Specimen: PBMCs. The source of these receptors is a young man in good health and CMV-seronegative. Both conserved end residues are part of each CDR3. Not every row has a clone size; where given, it reads once, few, many or a size class.

length	size	V	J	CDR3
14	-	TRBV30	TRBJ1-6	CAWSETGVGSPLHF
15	once	TRBV6-5	TRBJ2-7	CASSYSRDSFYEQYF
15	once	TRBV5-6	TRBJ1-1	CASSLRGGYNTEAFF
15	-	TRBV30	TRBJ1-3	CAWSTLQAAGNTIYF
15	-	TRBV5-8	TRBJ1-2	CASSLVGTGVYGYTF
16	-	TRBV19	TRBJ1-2	CASTGRQGPRDYGYTF
17	-	TRBV19	TRBJ1-4	CASSIAWRSRGNEKLFF
15	-	TRBV19	TRBJ2-2	CASSMGQGATGELFF
15	-	TRBV2	TRBJ2-3	CASSRLAGLTDTQYF
15	-	TRBV11-2	TRBJ1-2	CASSSSGTVNYGYTF
17	-	TRBV19	TRBJ1-5	CASMGGTPAVRNQPQHF
12	-	TRBV7-9	TRBJ1-1	CASSWLGGGAFF
12	-	TRBV19	TRBJ1-2	CASSSPAGGYTF
13	-	TRBV27	TRBJ1-3	CASRAGLGDTIYF
15	-	TRBV18	TRBJ1-2	CASSSRDRVSDGYTF
13	once	TRBV6-5	TRBJ1-2	CASSIDRDYGYTF
17	-	TRBV19	TRBJ2-2	CASSIIGGGGRTGELFF
14	once	TRBV14	TRBJ2-7	CASSGAPTYYEQYF
15	-	TRBV5-6	TRBJ1-2	CASSLASSQGYGYTF
18	-	TRBV7-9	TRBJ2-6	CASSRNRGGNSGANVLTF
13	-	TRBV29-1	TRBJ1-4	CSGTGVANEKLFF
14	-	TRBV4-2	TRBJ1-2	CASSQEPGQGEDTF
15	-	TRBV27	TRBJ1-1	CASREQAQLNTEAFF
17	once	TRBV7-2	TRBJ2-7	CASSRQRTSGGTYEQYF
12	-	TRBV7-8	TRBJ2-7	CASSLGTGEQYF
15	once	TRBV6-6	TRBJ2-1	CASSYLGQSYNEQFF
16	-	TRBV15	TRBJ2-2	CATSKNRHANTGELFF
13	once	TRBV2	TRBJ2-7	CASRGTGSYEQYF
14	-	TRBV9	TRBJ2-5	CASSQGQGKETQYF
16	-	TRBV9	TRBJ2-1	CASSPRGQGTIYEQFF
18	-	TRBV6-1	TRBJ2-5	CASSEGVGAVGYQETQYF
14	-	TRBV28	TRBJ1-5	CASREQVYNQPQHF
13	-	TRBV19	TRBJ2-3	CASSNQVPDTQYF
14	-	TRBV5-1	TRBJ1-3	CASSLFAPADTIYF
15	-	TRBV13	TRBJ2-1	CASSSTSRPYNEQFF
13	-	TRBV19	TRBJ1-2	CASNPGQGSRYTF
12	-	TRBV19	TRBJ2-7	CASSPGGMTQYF
14	-	TRBV4-2	TRBJ1-2	CASSQGDRSDGYTF
14	-	TRBV29-1	TRBJ1-4	CSVLGGASNEKLFF
12	-	TRBV19	TRBJ2-2	CASSLLAGELFF
16	-	TRBV28	TRBJ2-5	CASRPRDRGLVETQYF